The clone carrying this TCR beta chain was seen only once. Its antigen is not identified. The data originate from a study of T cells in tumors after PD-1 blockade. Across the whole study: Blood samples averaged around 120,000 templates (range 24,679-257,772) and approximately 37,000 unique clonotypes.

The study, taken as a whole, reports: Peripheral recruitment is suggested, as some novel exhausted tumor clones were in pre-treatment blood.

Sequencing was performed with immunoSEQ multiplex PCR; in TCRdb, only in-frame clones are kept and a portion is missing. Of tens of thousands of clones in the sample, around 72% are singletons; the top ten hold approximately 4.5%. Input was roughly 616 ng to 6,500 ng of genomic DNA from tumor or blood. The length of the CDR3 is 13 residues. V was clipped by 0 bases and J by 8 bases, with 10 bases between them. Germline values: CDR1 LGHDT, CDR2 YNNKEL (reference sequence). The source of this sequence is a human donor with basal cell carcinoma. The material sequenced was PBMCs, taken after anti-PD-1 treatment. The chain carries TRBV3-1 (or the pseudogene TRBV3-2) and TRBJ1-2, with D perhaps TRBD1 (5 bases). Here the CDR3 reads CASSQDRDGGYTF. CDR3 nucleotides: TGTGCCAGCAGCCAAGACAGGGACGGGGGCTACACCTTC.